The source of this T cell receptor (beta chain) is a study of identifying expanded T cells in peripheral blood. Whole-study findings and limits: Approximately two-week clone count variance significantly increased as total template count grew. Over approximately two and four weeks, about 17 and 20 clones changed, versus approximately 1.2 between replicates.

There are 15 residues in the CDR3. Germline loops: CDR1 MDHEN, CDR2 SYDVKM. V lost 0 bases and J lost 4; bases outside the gene matches: 5. Assay used: immunoSEQ multiplex PCR; TCRdb lists only in-frame clones, some missing. The data contain some 80,000 clones, about 90% of them singletons. Collection occurred without any documented infections or immune events in donors. Comments on this clone: The target antigen is unknown.

The chain is built from TRBV28 and TRBJ1-1; 7 nucleotides align to TRBD1. Sequenced input: blood. This sequence was found in a person aged 18 to 70 in good health. CDR3 region: CASSLWTGKVTEAFF. The DNA for the CDR3 is TGTGCCAGCAGTTTATGGACAGGGAAAGTCACTGAAGCTTTCTTT. Full variable domain (remainder filled in from reference TRBV28 and TRBJ1-1): DVKVTQSSRYLVKRTGEKVFLECVQDMDHENMFWYRQDPGLGLRLIYFSYDVKMKEKGDIPEGYSVSREKKERFSLILESASTNQTSMYLCASSLWTGKVTEAFFGQGTRLTVV.